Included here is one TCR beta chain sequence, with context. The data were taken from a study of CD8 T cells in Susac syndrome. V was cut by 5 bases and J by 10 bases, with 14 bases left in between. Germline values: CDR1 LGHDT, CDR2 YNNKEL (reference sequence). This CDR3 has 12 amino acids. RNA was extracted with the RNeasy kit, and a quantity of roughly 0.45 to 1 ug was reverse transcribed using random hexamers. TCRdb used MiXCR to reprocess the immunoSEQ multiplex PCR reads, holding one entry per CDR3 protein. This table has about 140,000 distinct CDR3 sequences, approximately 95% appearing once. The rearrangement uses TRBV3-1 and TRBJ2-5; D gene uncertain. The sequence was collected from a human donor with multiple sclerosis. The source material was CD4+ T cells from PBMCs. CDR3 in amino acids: CASSRTALGQYF. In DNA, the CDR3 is TGTGCCAGCAGCAGAACAGCCCTTGGCCAGTACTTC.